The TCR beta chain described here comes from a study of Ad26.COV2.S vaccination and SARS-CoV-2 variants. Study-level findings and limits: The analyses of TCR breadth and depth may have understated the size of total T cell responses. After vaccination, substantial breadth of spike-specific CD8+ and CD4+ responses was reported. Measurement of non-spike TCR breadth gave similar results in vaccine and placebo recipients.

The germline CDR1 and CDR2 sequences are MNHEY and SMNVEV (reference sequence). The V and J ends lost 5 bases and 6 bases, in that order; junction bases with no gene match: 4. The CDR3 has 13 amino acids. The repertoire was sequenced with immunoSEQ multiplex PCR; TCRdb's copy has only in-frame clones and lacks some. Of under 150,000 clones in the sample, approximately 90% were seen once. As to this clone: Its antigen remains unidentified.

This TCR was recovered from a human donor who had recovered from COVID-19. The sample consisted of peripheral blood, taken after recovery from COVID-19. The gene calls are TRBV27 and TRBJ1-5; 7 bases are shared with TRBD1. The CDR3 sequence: CASSPGGRQPQHF. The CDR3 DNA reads TGTGCCAGCAGTCCAGGGGGGCGTCAGCCCCAGCATTTT.